Below are 17 T cell receptor beta chains sequenced from a single sample in a study of blood T cells in healthy people across ages. With a J-beta primer mix and a sample-barcoded 5' primer, a second PCR ran roughly 6 to 11 cycles. TCRdb reprocessed the 5' RACE reads with MiXCR, giving one entry per CDR3 protein. The data show 550,000 to 800,000 distinct CDR3 sequences, under 25% seen once. Sequenced: blood. Every receptor here comes from a man aged 70-80 years in good health.

This chain links TRBV15 with TRBJ1-5, with D unclear. CDR3 length equals 15 residues. Trimming stripped 3 bases from V and 0 bases from J, with 9 bases between. Germline CDR1 and CDR2: LNHNV and YYDKDF (reference sequence). This CDR3 reads CATSSPGLSNQPQHF. The CDR3 nucleotides are TGTGCCACCAGCAGCCCGGGCCTTAGCAATCAGCCCCAGCATTTT. The full variable domain, rest sourced from reference TRBV15 and TRBJ1-5, is DAMVIQNPRYQVTQFGKPVTLSCSQTLNHNVMYWYQQKSSQAPKLLFHYYDKDFNNEADTPDNFQSRRPNTSFCFLDIRSPGLGDTAMYLCATSSPGLSNQPQHFGDGTRLSIL.

This clonotype has only a few counts. This sequence joins TRBV12-3 or TRBV12-4 and TRBJ2-1, with a weak D call TRBD1 (5 bases). TRBJ2-7 explains the end of the DNA better; the J call may be wrong. The CDR3 has 15 residues. The CDR3 DNA sequence: TGTGCCAGCAGTGACCCTGGCCAGGGAATAGACGAGCAGTACTTC. The encoded protein is CASSDPGQGIDEQYF.

The gene calls are TRBV28 and TRBJ2-7, with 7 positions matching TRBD2. CDR1 MDHEN and CDR2 SYDVKM come from the germline V gene. The ends lost 3 bases at V and 0 bases at J; junction bases unmatched: 5. The CDR3 is 15 residues long. CDR3 nucleotides: TGTGCCAGCAGTTTCCCAGCGGGGATCTCCTACGAGCAGTACTTC. Translation: CASSFPAGISYEQYF. The whole variable domain, remainder taken from reference TRBV28 and TRBJ2-7, is DVKVTQSSRYLVKRTGEKVFLECVQDMDHENMFWYRQDPGLGLRLIYFSYDVKMKEKGDIPEGYSVSREKKERFSLILESASTNQTSMYLCASSFPAGISYEQYFGPGTRLTVT.

The genes are TRBV7-2 and TRBJ2-7; a weak D match, TRBD2 (5 bases). Germline V gene lookup returns CDR1 SGHTA and CDR2 FQGNSA. The CDR3 is 12 amino acids. Trimming shortened V by 2 bases and J by 9 bases, and 11 bases separated the two germline ends. This chain's CDR3 is CASSLSVRGQYF. The DNA for the CDR3 is TGTGCCAGCAGCTTATCGGTCCGGGGGCAGTACTTC.

V and J are TRBV12-3 or TRBV12-4 and TRBJ1-5; D gene ambiguous. This CDR3 spans 15 amino acids. The ends were cut back, 5 bases at V and 2 bases at J, with 13 bases in the middle. CDR3 sequence: CASSNRGSGNQPQHF. The CDR3 DNA is TGTGCCAGCAGTAATAGAGGCAGCGGCAATCAGCCCCAGCATTTT.

This clonotype was seen only a few times. The CDR3 nucleotides are TGCAGCGTTGGGCGCGGGAAGGAGTACGAGCAGTACTTC. Protein: CSVGRGKEYEQYF. The rearrangement uses TRBV29-1 and TRBJ2-7, with D possibly matching TRBD2 (6 bases). V gave up 4 bases and J gave up 4 bases, with 14 bases separating them. This CDR3 has 13 amino acids. The germline gives CDR1 SQVTM, CDR2 ANQGSEA.

The chain couples TRBV7-3 to TRBJ2-1; maybe TRBD1 (6 bases). Germline lookup yields CDR1 SGHTA and CDR2 FQGTGA. Between the trimmed V and J ends, which lost 6 bases and 5 bases, there was a span of 11 bases. This CDR3 contains 13 residues. The CDR3 nucleotides are TGTGCCAGCAGTTGGGACACAGACAATGAGCAGTTCTTC. This encodes CASSWDTDNEQFF.

This clonotype was picked up many times. The chain joins TRBV7-3 to TRBJ1-1; D uncertain. Germline-derived CDR1 and CDR2 are SGHTA and FQGTGA. V was clipped by 5 bases and J by 4 bases, with 11 bases between them. This CDR3 region has 13 residues. The CDR3 region has the DNA TGTGCCAGCAGCACCACCCTGGGCACTGAAGCTTTCTTT. This translates into CASSTTLGTEAFF. Using reference TRBV7-3 and TRBJ1-1 for the parts outside the CDR3, the full variable domain is GAGVSQTPSNKVTEKGKYVELRCDPISGHTALYWYRQSLGQGPEFLIYFQGTGAADDSGLPNDRFFAVRPEGSVSTLKIQRTERGDSAVYLCASSTTLGTEAFFGQGTRLTVV.

This clonotype was observed a few times. A junction end diverges from the germline sequence, so it may reflect a read error. This rearrangement joins TRBV20-1 to TRBJ1-6, with a tentative D call TRBD1 (5 bases). From germline, CDR1 is DFQATT and CDR2 SNEGSKA (reference sequence). The CDR3 length is 15 residues. The CDR3: CSALQEIGYNPPLHF. The CDR3 DNA is TGCAGTGCCCTACAGGAGATTGGGTATAATCCACCCCTCCACTTT.

The chain carries TRBV7-9 and TRBJ2-1, with D possibly matching TRBD2 (6 bases). There are 15 residues in the CDR3. The germline V and J ends were trimmed by 1 base and 8 bases, with 15 bases remaining between them. Germline values: CDR1 SEHNR, CDR2 FQNEAQ (reference sequence). CDR3 nucleotides: TGTGCCAGCAGCTTAGAGTGCGGGATGTCAGATGAGCAGTTCTTC. This encodes CASSLECGMSDEQFF.

A single count supports this clonotype. The gene calls are TRBV3-1 and TRBJ1-4; maybe TRBD1 (5 bases). From germline, CDR1 is LGHDT and CDR2 YNNKEL (reference sequence). CDR3 size: 14 residues. V lost 3 bases, J lost 6 bases, and 11 bases lay in between. CDR3 in DNA: TGTGCCAGCAGCCACGCCGGGGGAGATGAAAAACTGTTTTTT. Its translation: CASSHAGGDEKLFF.

This clonotype came up many times. V is TRBV29-1 and J is TRBJ2-5; no reliable D call. CDR3 length: 14 residues. Trimming took 4 bases from V and 2 from J, leaving 14 bases between them. Per germline, CDR1 SQVTM and CDR2 ANQGSEA. CDR3 coding DNA: TGCAGCGTTGGCGACGGGTTGGTACAAGAGACCCAGTACTTC. It codes for CSVGDGLVQETQYF.

DNA of the CDR3: TGCAGTGCTAGCACTAGCGTAGATACGCAGTATTTT. Encoded protein: CSASTSVDTQYF. This rearrangement joins TRBV20-1 to TRBJ2-3, with 7 bases fitting TRBD2. Germline V lookup: CDR1 DFQATT, CDR2 SNEGSKA (reference sequence). The length of the CDR3 is 12 residues. Trimming removed 3 bases from V and 5 bases from J; junction bases left unmatched: 2.

The chain recombines TRBV5-1 with TRBJ1-1; 9 nucleotides align to TRBD1. The V segment lost 3 bases and the J segment 3 bases; nucleotides outside the gene matches: 9. From germline, CDR1 is SGHRS and CDR2 YFSETQ. This CDR3 is 16 amino acids long. CDR3 protein: CASSYGQGILDTEAFF. The CDR3 DNA follows: TGCGCCAGCAGCTACGGACAGGGGATATTAGACACTGAAGCTTTCTTT.

This clonotype showed up just a few times. Here the CDR3 DNA reads TGCAGCGTTGAGATCCAGGGGGGTTCTGAAGCTTTCTTT. It yields the protein CSVEIQGGSEAFF. This sequence joins TRBV29-1 and TRBJ1-1; 7 bases match TRBD1. This CDR3 spans 13 amino acids. J gave up 6 bases and V 3 bases, and 7 bases lay outside the gene matches. CDR1 and CDR2 from the germline V gene are SQVTM and ANQGSEA.

The chain employs TRBV19 and TRBJ1-3; D is unresolved. Trimming took off 5 bases at V and 0 bases at J, with 5 bases between the two ends. Germline V lookup: CDR1 LNHDA, CDR2 SQIVND (reference sequence). The CDR3 is made up of 13 amino acids. The CDR3, as DNA: TGTGCCAGTAGTCCCCACTCTGGAAACACCATATATTTT. It encodes CASSPHSGNTIYF.

CDR3 protein: CASSVGSSFANTGELFF. For the CDR3, the DNA is TGTGCCAGCAGCGTGGGGTCGAGTTTCGCGAACACCGGGGAGCTGTTTTTT. V and J are TRBV9 and TRBJ2-2, with D hard to call. Germline V lookup: CDR1 SGDLS, CDR2 YYNGEE. Trimming pared 2 bases from V and 0 bases from J, leaving 14 bases between. The CDR3 runs to 17 residues.